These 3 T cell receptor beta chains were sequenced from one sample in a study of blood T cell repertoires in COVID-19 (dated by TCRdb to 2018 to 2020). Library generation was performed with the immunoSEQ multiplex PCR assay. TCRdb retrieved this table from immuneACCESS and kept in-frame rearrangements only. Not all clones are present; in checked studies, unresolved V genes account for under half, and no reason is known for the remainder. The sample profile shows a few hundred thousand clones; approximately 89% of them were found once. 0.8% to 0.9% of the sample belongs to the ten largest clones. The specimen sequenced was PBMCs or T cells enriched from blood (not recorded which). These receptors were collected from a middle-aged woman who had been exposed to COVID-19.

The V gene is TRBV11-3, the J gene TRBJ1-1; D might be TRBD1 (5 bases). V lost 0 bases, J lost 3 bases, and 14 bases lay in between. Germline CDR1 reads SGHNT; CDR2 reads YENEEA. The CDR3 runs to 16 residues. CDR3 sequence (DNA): TGTGCCAGCAGCTTAGAATTCGGGGGAGGGGACACTGAAGCTTTCTTT. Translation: CASSLEFGGGDTEAFF.

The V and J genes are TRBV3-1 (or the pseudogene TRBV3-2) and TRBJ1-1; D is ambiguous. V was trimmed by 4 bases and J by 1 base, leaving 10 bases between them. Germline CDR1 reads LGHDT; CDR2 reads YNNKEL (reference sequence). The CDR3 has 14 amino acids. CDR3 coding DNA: TGTGCCAGCAGCCCTTTCGGAGGGAACACTGAAGCTTTCTTT. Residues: CASSPFGGNTEAFF.

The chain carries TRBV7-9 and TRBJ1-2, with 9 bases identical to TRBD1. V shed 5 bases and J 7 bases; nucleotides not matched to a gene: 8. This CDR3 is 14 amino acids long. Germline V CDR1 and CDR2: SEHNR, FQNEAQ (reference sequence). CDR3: CASSATDRGSGYTF. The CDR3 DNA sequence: TGTGCCAGCAGCGCAACGGACAGGGGTTCTGGCTACACCTTC.